This T cell receptor (beta chain) was profiled in a study of Graves' ophthalmopathy and Graves' hyperthyroidism. RNA transcripts were the source from which TCR beta CDR3 regions were amplified. A first-round RT-PCR used HTBI primers, followed by a second-round multiplex PCR. Via MiXCR, TCRdb re-called the multiplex PCR reads, giving one row per CDR3 protein. The sample carries over 40,000 distinct CDR3 sequences, around 50% recorded once. V was shortened by 1 base and J by 12 bases, with 16 bases between the two germline ends. The CDR3 is 14 amino acids. This chain connects TRBV12-3 or TRBV12-4 to TRBJ2-1; the D is unclear. Sequencing was done on a sample of peripheral blood. The receptor's source is an adult man with Graves' ophthalmopathy. CDR3 sequence: CASSLGVSTDTQFF. As DNA, the CDR3 is TGTGCCAGCAGTTTAGGAGTTAGCACAGATACGCAGTTCTTC.